One sample yielded the 11 T cell receptor beta chains listed below, sequenced in a study of T cells in narcolepsy. Assay used: immunoSEQ multiplex PCR; TCRdb lists only in-frame clones, some missing. Among about 24,000 clones, 60% to 75% were seen once, and the ten largest hold 12%. The sequenced material came from memory (CD45RA-) CD4+ T cells from blood. All receptors come from a human donor in good health.

This clone occurred once. The chain carries TRBV6-5 and TRBJ1-2; D is uncertain. V lost 5 bases and J 2 bases, leaving 9 bases between the germline ends. Looked up from germline, CDR1 is MNHEY and CDR2 is SVGAGI. The CDR3 sequence is 13 residues long. DNA for the CDR3: TGTGCCAGCAGTGAACGGCGGAACTATGGCTACACCTTC. Residues: CASSERRNYGYTF.

The chain recombines TRBV5-1 with TRBJ2-7; a weak D match, TRBD1 (5 bases). This CDR3 region has 15 residues. Looked up from germline, CDR1 is SGHRS and CDR2 is YFSETQ. V lost 5 bases to trimming and J lost 3 bases, with 18 bases between them. The CDR3 reads CASRLRQGINYEQYF. The DNA of the CDR3 is TGCGCCAGCAGGTTGAGGCAGGGTATTAACTACGAGCAGTACTTC.

This chain joins TRBV14 and TRBJ2-7; D gene unclear. CDR1 is SGHDN and CDR2 is FVKESK in the germline V gene. Trimming cost V 4 bases and J 2 bases, with 9 bases left between them. This CDR3 region has 13 residues. CDR3 in DNA: TGTGCCAGCAGCCGACGGGCTGCCTACGAGCAGTACTTC. Residues: CASSRRAAYEQYF. Filled out from reference TRBV14 and TRBJ2-7, the complete variable domain reads EAGVTQFPSHSVIEKGQTVTLRCDPISGHDNLYWYRRVMGKEIKFLLHFVKESKQDESGMPNNRFLAERTGGTYSTLKVQPAELEDSGVYFCASSRRAAYEQYFGPGTRLTVT.

The chain links TRBV7-3 to TRBJ2-7; 12 bases match TRBD2. CDR3 size: 16 residues. V was pared by 2 bases and J by 0 bases, with 2 bases of the junction left unmatched. Germline V gene sequence: CDR1 SGHTA, CDR2 FQGTGA. As DNA, the CDR3 is TGTGCCAGCAGCTTACTAGCGGGGGGGAACTCCTACGAGCAGTACTTC. Protein product: CASSLLAGGNSYEQYF.

This clone was picked up a small number of times. The V call is TRBV4-3, the J call TRBJ2-5; 12 positions agree with TRBD2. The CDR3 loop spans 16 amino acids. The germline V gene encodes CDR1 LGHNA and CDR2 YSLEER. J lost 4 bases, V lost 0 bases, and 3 bases had no gene match. The DNA for the CDR3 is TGCGCCAGCAGCCAAGATTGGGGACTAGCGGGAGAGACCCAGTACTTC. The encoded protein is CASSQDWGLAGETQYF.

V gene TRBV5-1 combines with J gene TRBJ1-4; D is possibly TRBD1 (5 bases). CDR3 length: 14 amino acids. Germline V gives CDR1 SGHRS, CDR2 YFSETQ. Trimming pared 2 bases from V and 2 bases from J, leaving 7 bases between. CDR3 sequence reads: CASSLGATNEKLFF. CDR3 DNA: TGCGCCAGCAGCTTAGGGGCGACTAATGAAAAACTGTTTTTT.

The rearrangement joins TRBV10-1 to TRBJ2-3; 8 nucleotides match TRBD1. Germline lookup yields CDR1 WNHNN and CDR2 SYGVQD (reference sequence). After removal of 6 bases from V and 11 bases from J, the junction contained 19 bases not matched to a gene. The CDR3 is 16 residues long. The CDR3 DNA follows: TGCGCCAGCAGCGATGGACTGCCAGGGGGCCGGTCTGGGCAGTATTTT. Encoded protein: CASSDGLPGGRSGQYF.

This clone was found a few times. The gene calls are TRBV2 and TRBJ1-5, with 7 bases identical to TRBD1. V dropped 6 bases and J dropped 4; count of bases not matched to a gene: 6. The CDR3 has 14 amino acids. Germline loops: CDR1 SNHLY, CDR2 FYNNEI. This chain's CDR3 is CASRYGTENQPQHF. The DNA of the CDR3 is TGTGCCAGCAGGTACGGGACAGAGAATCAGCCCCAGCATTTT.

This clone was seen once. The chain links TRBV5-1 to TRBJ1-6; D is undetermined. Germline V gene sequence: CDR1 SGHRS, CDR2 YFSETQ. V was clipped by 0 bases and J by 7 bases, with 8 bases between them. The CDR3 loop spans 14 amino acids. CDR3 nucleotide sequence: TGCGCCAGCAGCTTGGCGACGGACAATTCACCCCTCCACTTT. This codes for CASSLATDNSPLHF.

This clone came up once. The CDR3 coding sequence is TGTGCCAGCAGCTTAGCGTGGCGGGGGGGCACAGATACGCAGTATTTT. The encoded protein is CASSLAWRGGTDTQYF. The chain has TRBV7-2 and TRBJ2-3; 8 positions match TRBD2. The ends lost 0 bases at V and 1 base at J; junction bases unmatched: 3. This CDR3 is built from 16 residues. Germline V lookup: CDR1 SGHTA, CDR2 FQGNSA.

The chain links TRBV7-8 to TRBJ2-7; D is perhaps TRBD1 or TRBD2 (5 bases each). Between the trimmed V and J ends, which lost 3 bases and 6 bases, there was a span of 15 bases. This CDR3 is 14 amino acids long. Germline CDR1 reads SGHVS; CDR2 reads FQNEAQ. CDR3 loop: CASSFTGGLREQYF. The CDR3 nucleotides are TGTGCCAGCAGCTTTACAGGAGGTCTCCGCGAGCAGTACTTC.